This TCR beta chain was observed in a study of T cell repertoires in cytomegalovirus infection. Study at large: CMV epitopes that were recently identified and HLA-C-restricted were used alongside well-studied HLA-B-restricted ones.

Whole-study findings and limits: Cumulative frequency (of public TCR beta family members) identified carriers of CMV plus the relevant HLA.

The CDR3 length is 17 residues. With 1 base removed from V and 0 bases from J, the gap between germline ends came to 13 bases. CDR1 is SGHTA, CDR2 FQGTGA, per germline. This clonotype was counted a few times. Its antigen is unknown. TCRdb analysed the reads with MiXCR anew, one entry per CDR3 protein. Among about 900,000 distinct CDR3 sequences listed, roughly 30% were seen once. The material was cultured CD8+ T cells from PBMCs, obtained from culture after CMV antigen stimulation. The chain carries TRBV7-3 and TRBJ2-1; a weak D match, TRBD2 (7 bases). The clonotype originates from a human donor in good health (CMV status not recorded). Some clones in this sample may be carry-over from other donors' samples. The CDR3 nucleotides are TGTGCCAGCAGCTTAATGCGGGGGCCTAGCTCCTACAATGAGCAGTTCTTC. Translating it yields CASSLMRGPSSYNEQFF.